In this sample, the clone carrying this T cell receptor (beta chain) turned up a few times. Original methodology: How many nucleated cells were present was estimated from reference gene primer amplification. TCRdb's copy holds only in-frame clones and misses some; the assay was immunoSEQ multiplex PCR. The V and J calls and clone size are taken from that table; D and trimming were inferred from the DNA. The sample holds roughly 180,000 clones, roughly three quarters seen once. The data were taken from a study of blood T cell repertoires in COVID-19. Study in general: The United States, Italy and Spain were the sources of the acute and convalescent COVID-19 samples.

CDR1 and CDR2 from the germline V gene are SGHAT and FQNNGV. This CDR3 spans 16 amino acids. Trimming pared 6 bases from V and 8 bases from J, leaving 23 bases between. What was sequenced was peripheral blood. The V gene is TRBV11-2, the J gene TRBJ2-1, with D possibly being TRBD1 (6 bases). This receptor was taken from a woman aged 50 to 65 with active or convalescent COVID-19. CDR3 bases: TGTGCCAGCAGACACCCCGGAAAGGGCAGGGGCCATGAGCAGTTCTTC. Protein sequence: CASRHPGKGRGHEQFF.